Detailed here is one T cell receptor (beta chain). What this receptor recognizes is not known. A read error is the likely source, as a far larger clone sits one nucleotide away. Other DNA sequences within the sample encode an identical CDR3. Healthy HIV-negative adults with no recently reported acute infections or vaccinations were included as donors. Every donor was a Caucasian adult living in Nashville, Tennessee, USA. For unsorted samples, about 90 million PBMCs were counted and genomic DNA was extracted with the QIAamp DNA Blood Mini kit. After blood collection by leukapheresis, PBMCs were isolated using Ficoll-Histopaque density gradient centrifugation and then cryopreserved in the vapor phase of liquid nitrogen. TCR CDR3 regions were amplified from genomic DNA by multiplex PCR using the deep immunoSEQ assay. For each cell subset, the extracted genomic DNA was distributed evenly across all wells of several immunoSEQ 96-well plates, and each plate served as one replicate. For unsorted PBMC, approximately 290 ng of genomic DNA, equivalent to about 30,000 T cell genomes, went into each replicate PCR. Unsorted PBMC genomic DNA was sequenced across ten immunoSEQ deep assay plates. Purified libraries were measured with a Qubit 3.0 fluorometer, size-checked on a Bioanalyzer 2100, and measured again with the KAPA Library Quantification kit. Every immunoSEQ 96-well plate was sequenced on a separate single-read 150-cycle Illumina NextSeq 550 flow cell. As for the authors' bioinformatics: Because the immunoSEQ output included only junctional sequences and no quality scores, the filtering could not be the same as the filtering used for full-length reads. To assign V/J genes and CDR3, sequences were annotated against IMGT germline references using PyIR, a Python wrapper for IgBLAST v1.9. Any read was removed if the V/J assignment was weak (E-value above 1e-6), the CDR3 was missing, or the read contained stop codons, out-of-frame junctions, or ambiguous translated residues. V3J clonotypes were defined as sequences sharing the same inferred V gene, J gene, and CDR3 amino acid sequence. Percentage overlap between repertoires was calculated by dividing the number of shared unique clonotypes by the size of the smaller repertoire. Repertoire richness was assessed with RTK rarefaction, the Chao1 estimator, and Recon v2.1 estimates of unobserved clonotypes. The immuneACCESS repertoire file appears here via TCRdb, limited to in-frame rearrangements. These files lack a portion of the clones; in checked studies, under half of the deficit traces to unresolved V genes, and the cause of the others is not known. V and J calls and clone size are copied from that table; D and trimming were computed from the DNA. Present in this sample are over 400,000 clones, roughly 80% of which were seen just once. 9.5% to 15% of the sample belongs to the ten largest clones.

This sample is drawn from a study of shared clonotypes between healthy human individuals (dated by TCRdb to the early 2020s). With regard to the full study: The cohort comprised a couple of women and three men aged 18 to 49 years. Libraries were prepared and TCR repertoires were sequenced by different laboratories using diverse techniques, in order to increase sequencing depth and limit assay-specific biases. To estimate repertoire size and how much clonotype sharing occurs between individuals, the study deeply sequenced the blood TCR repertoires of several healthy adults. Each donor's leukapheresis produced roughly between about 0.8 and 10 billion PBMCs.

The full study reports these points: Based on pairwise subsampling, the degree of clonotype sharing among donors was expected to be affected by sequencing depth. Sampling was restricted to blood, and TCR repertoires in tissue are likely to differ from TCR repertoires in blood. The small number of donors limited the genetic and exposure-history diversity represented.

CDR1 and CDR2, looked up from the germline V gene (reference sequence), are LNHDA and SQIVND. The CDR3 has 14 amino acids, counting the end cysteine and phenylalanine. The only DNA kept is the CDR3, 42 bases in frame from the first base. Source material: PBMCs. The receptor chain draws on TRBV19 and TRBJ1-5, with the D segment identity uncertain. This receptor was taken from a woman in her forties in good health. Some clones in this sample may be carry-over from other donors' samples. The sequenced DNA: TGCGCCAGTAGTACCCGGACGGCGGATCAGCCCCAGCATTTT. This gives the protein CASSTRTADQPQHF.